These 28 T cell receptor beta chains came from one sample sequenced in a study of beta chain features in type 1 diabetes. Since all of the isolated RNA was reverse transcribed, expressed TCRB transcripts were what got sequenced. Sequenced by immunoSEQ multiplex PCR; TCRdb stores in-frame clones only, minus some. The sample gives more than 300,000 clones, 7.5% to 9% of which show up once; less than 0.5% is in the top ten. The sample was central memory CD4+ T cells from blood. All receptors come from a woman aged 18-29 years in good health.

The CDR3 sequence is CASSASAAGETQYF. The CDR3 DNA sequence: TGTGCCAGCAGCGCCTCCGCTGCGGGGGAGACCCAGTACTTC. V is TRBV7-6 and J is TRBJ2-5; a possible D gene is TRBD2 (6 bases). Germline CDR1 and CDR2: SGHVS and FNYEAQ. The length of the CDR3 is 14 residues. V was pared by 5 bases and J by 5 bases, with 15 bases between.

V gene TRBV9 combines with J gene TRBJ1-4; TRBD1 agrees at 12 bases. This CDR3 comprises 15 residues. The germline V gene has CDR1 SGDLS and CDR2 YYNGEE. The V gene end was trimmed by 0 bases and the J gene end by 6 bases; junction bases not matched to a gene: 0. The CDR3 DNA is TGTGCCAGCAGCGTAGGGGACAGGGGGCATGAAAAACTGTTTTTT. Residues: CASSVGDRGHEKLFF.

This clone was seen a few times. The chain is built from TRBV2 and TRBJ2-7, with a possible D match to TRBD2 (5 bases). The V end was cut by 5 bases, the J end by 2 bases, with 7 bases between. Per the germline V gene, CDR1 is SNHLY and CDR2 is FYNNEI. The CDR3 has 12 amino acids. CDR3 residues: CASSHGTYEQYF. CDR3 nucleotides: TGTGCCAGCAGTCACGGGACCTACGAGCAGTACTTC.

Remarks on this clone: The sample contains more than one DNA sequence encoding this CDR3. The rearrangement links TRBV18 to TRBJ2-7, with D perhaps assigned TRBD1 or TRBD2 (5 bases each). Deletions cut 2 bases from V and 0 bases from J, with 8 bases between. From germline, CDR1 is KGHSH and CDR2 LQKENI. The CDR3 runs to 14 residues. The CDR3: CASSPGTSSYEQYF. The CDR3 DNA reads as TGTGCCAGCTCACCAGGGACCAGCTCCTACGAGCAGTACTTC.

This clone was found many times. This chain connects TRBV7-9 to TRBJ2-1, with 10 bases fitting TRBD2. The V segment lost 6 bases and the J segment 4 bases; nucleotides outside the gene matches: 0. This CDR3 is built from 13 residues. Germline-derived CDR1 and CDR2 are SEHNR and FQNEAQ (reference sequence). Here the CDR3 reads CASRLAGYNEQFF. CDR3 DNA sequence: TGTGCCAGCAGACTAGCGGGATACAATGAGCAGTTCTTC.

This clone was counted only a few times. The chain links TRBV9 to TRBJ2-1; 11 bases are a match to TRBD2. Germline CDR1 SGDLS, CDR2 YYNGEE. CDR3 length: 15 amino acids. After removal of 1 base from V and 8 bases from J, the junction contained 5 bases not matched to a gene. Here the CDR3 reads CASSVSGLAGYEQFF. Here the CDR3 DNA reads TGTGCCAGCAGCGTAAGTGGACTAGCGGGCTATGAGCAGTTCTTC.

With regard to this clone: One end of the junction is discordant with germline, which a read error may explain. Other DNA sequences within the sample encode an identical CDR3. The CDR3 reads CASSLGLAGGETQYF. In DNA form, the CDR3 reads TGTGCTAGCAGCTTGGGACTAGCGGGAGGGGAGACCCAGTACTTC. The V call is TRBV7-7, the J call TRBJ2-5, with TRBD2 matching over 16 bases. From germline, CDR1 is SSHAT and CDR2 FNYEAQ (reference sequence). CDR3 length equals 15 residues.

Comment on this clone: One junction end does not reproduce the germline sequence, and a read error may be involved. This chain joins TRBV6-5 and TRBJ2-5; 7 positions agree with TRBD1. Germline lookup yields CDR1 MNHEY and CDR2 SVGAGI. The CDR3 sequence is 14 residues long. In nucleotides, the CDR3 is TGTGCCATCAGTCCGGACAGGTTACAAGAGACCCAGTACTTC. Translating gives CAISPDRLQETQYF.

This clone has a handful of counts. The gene calls are TRBV7-2 and TRBJ2-5, with D possibly matching TRBD1 (6 bases). Germline lookup yields CDR1 SGHTA and CDR2 FQGNSA. This CDR3 has 16 amino acids. Trimming removed 0 bases from V and 5 bases from J, with 16 bases in between. The CDR3 region has the DNA TGTGCCAGCAGCTTAGCGAGGGCCAGGGGAACGGAGACCCAGTACTTC. Encoded protein: CASSLARARGTETQYF.

The rearrangement uses TRBV18 and TRBJ2-3; 7 bases fit TRBD2. CDR3 length equals 14 residues. V lost 4 bases and J lost 8; bases outside the gene matches: 9. CDR1 and CDR2 (germline): KGHSH, LQKENI. The CDR3 DNA follows: TGTGCCAGCTCACTCCAGCGGGGCCAAGGTACGCAGTATTTT. Translation gives CASSLQRGQGTQYF.

V usage is TRBV6-5 and J usage is TRBJ1-1; 8 bases map to TRBD1. The length of the CDR3 is 14 residues. V lost 3 bases, J lost 4 bases, and 4 bases stayed unmatched. Germline V gene data show CDR1 as MNHEY and CDR2 as SVGAGI. CDR3 loop: CASSYWTGLTEAFF. The CDR3 DNA reads as TGTGCCAGCAGTTATTGGACAGGGCTCACTGAAGCTTTCTTT.

This clone has more than one count but fewer than ten. V and J are TRBV27 and TRBJ2-2; no clear D. The CDR3 has 13 residues. V dropped 7 bases and J dropped 8 bases, with 14 bases sitting between them. Germline V gene lookup returns CDR1 MNHEY and CDR2 SMNVEV (reference sequence). CDR3 residues: CASTRYSAGELFF. The CDR3 DNA sequence: TGTGCCAGCACTAGGTATTCGGCTGGGGAGCTGTTTTTT.

This clone was picked up a small number of times. Sequence at one end of the junction differs from germline and may be a read error. This chain connects TRBV6-5 to TRBJ1-5, with 7 bases matching TRBD1. The germline CDR1 and CDR2 sequences are MNHEY and SVGAGI. The CDR3 covers 13 residues. CDR3 nucleotide sequence: TGCGCCAGCAGTACACAGGGGAATCAGCCCCAGCATTTT. It translates to CASSTQGNQPQHF.

This clone has more than one count but fewer than ten. The rearrangement uses TRBV6-6 and TRBJ2-7; D is unresolved. The CDR3 has 14 residues. The ends were cut back, 6 bases at V and 2 bases at J, with 14 bases in the middle. Germline V gene sequence: CDR1 MNHNY, CDR2 SVGAGI (reference sequence). CDR3 coding DNA: TGTGCCAGCAGATTAGGCGGAGCCGCCTACGAGCAGTACTTC. It encodes CASRLGGAAYEQYF.

Only a few counts were recorded for this clone. The chain employs TRBV27 and TRBJ2-1, with D possibly matching TRBD2 (6 bases). The CDR3 has 16 amino acids. In germline, CDR1 is MNHEY, CDR2 SMNVEV (reference sequence). V dropped 5 bases and J dropped 6 bases, with 20 bases sitting between them. CDR3 protein: CASSPKTHWRGNEQFF. In DNA, the CDR3 is TGTGCCAGCAGTCCCAAGACTCATTGGCGGGGCAATGAGCAGTTCTTC.

This clone appeared a few times. V is TRBV28 and J is TRBJ2-7, with a possible D match to TRBD1 (5 bases). The V gene lost 5 bases and the J gene lost 3 bases, with 11 bases spanning the gap. The length of the CDR3 is 13 residues. Germline CDR1 reads MDHEN; CDR2 reads SYDVKM. The CDR3 sequence: CASSPRTYYEQYF. The CDR3 DNA reads as TGTGCCAGCAGTCCCAGGACATACTACGAGCAGTACTTC.

This clone has a count of ten or more. The sample has other DNA sequences that encode this CDR3 too. This chain connects TRBV7-9 to TRBJ1-1; D is uncertain. Germline assignment: CDR1 SEHNR and CDR2 FQNEAQ (reference sequence). The CDR3 runs 13 residues. Trimming cost V 1 base and J 1 base, with 4 bases left between them. CDR3 coding DNA: TGTGCCAGCAGCTTAGGGCAGAACACTGAAGCTTTCTTT. This gives the protein CASSLGQNTEAFF. The full variable domain, its missing parts supplied by reference TRBV7-9 and TRBJ1-1, is DTGVSQNPRHKITKRGQNVTFRCDPISEHNRLYWYRQTLGQGPEFLTYFQNEAQLEKSRLLSDRFSAERPKGSFSTLEIQRTEQGDSAMYLCASSLGQNTEAFFGQGTRLTVV.

This chain links TRBV6-6 with TRBJ2-7; TRBD2 matches 14 bases. The V gene's germline CDR1 is MNHNY and CDR2 SVGAGI (reference sequence). The V and J ends lost 5 bases and 5 bases, in that order; junction bases with no gene match: 5. This CDR3 has 15 amino acids. In DNA form, the CDR3 reads TGTGCCAGCAGTAGACCGGGACTAGCGGGAGACGAGCAGTACTTC. Translated, it gives CASSRPGLAGDEQYF.

V usage is TRBV19 and J usage is TRBJ2-1, with a weak D call TRBD1 (7 bases). The CDR3 runs 15 residues. Germline V gene sequence: CDR1 LNHDA, CDR2 SQIVND (reference sequence). The ends were cut back, 6 bases at V and 1 base at J, with 13 bases in the middle. The CDR3 nucleotides read TGTGCCAGTAGAAGGAGGGGGCCTTCCTACAATGAGCAGTTCTTC. It translates to CASRRRGPSYNEQFF.

The chain couples TRBV15 to TRBJ1-2; D is perhaps TRBD1 (5 bases). Trimming took 5 bases from V and 2 from J, leaving 6 bases between them. CDR1 and CDR2 from the germline V gene are LNHNV and YYDKDF (reference sequence). The CDR3 length is 12 residues. This CDR3 is CATSAGNYGYTF. In DNA, the CDR3 is TGTGCCACCAGCGCAGGGAACTATGGCTACACCTTC.

The chain links TRBV4-3 to TRBJ1-5; no clear D. This CDR3 is built from 13 residues. CDR1 is LGHNA and CDR2 is YSLEER in the germline V gene. V was pared by 0 bases and J by 7 bases, with 7 bases between. The CDR3 DNA follows: TGCGCCAGCAGCCAAGACTCTAACCAGCCCCAGCATTTT. Residues: CASSQDSNQPQHF.

This clone appeared many times. J is TRBJ2-3 and V is TRBV4-3; D may be TRBD2 (6 bases). Germline-derived CDR1 and CDR2 are LGHNA and YSLEER. Trimming left V 0 bases short and J 0 bases short, with 7 bases between. The CDR3 runs to 15 residues. CDR3 loop: CASSQEGGSTDTQYF. The DNA of the CDR3 is TGCGCCAGCAGCCAAGAGGGGGGAAGCACAGATACGCAGTATTTT.

A few counts support this clone. The V gene is TRBV6-5, the J gene TRBJ2-7; 12 bases align to TRBD2. Germline values: CDR1 MNHEY, CDR2 SVGAGI. The V segment lost 3 bases and the J segment 9 bases; nucleotides outside the gene matches: 9. This CDR3 spans 15 amino acids. Written as DNA, the CDR3 is TGTGCCAGCAGTTATACTAGCGGGGGGACAGTCGGGCAGTACTTC. This translates into CASSYTSGGTVGQYF.

J is TRBJ2-5 and V is TRBV7-2, with 7 bases fitting TRBD2. CDR1 and CDR2 (germline): SGHTA, FQGNSA. J lost 2 bases, V lost 3 bases, and 9 bases had no gene match. There are 16 residues in the CDR3. The CDR3 spells CASSLARTAGQETQYF. In DNA, the CDR3 is TGTGCCAGCAGCTTGGCACGAACAGCGGGACAAGAGACCCAGTACTTC.

The sample holds many counts of this clone. The rearrangement links TRBV14 to TRBJ1-2; no clear D gene. In germline, CDR1 is SGHDN, CDR2 FVKESK. V lost 6 bases to trimming and J lost 4 bases, with 9 bases between them. The CDR3 loop spans 12 amino acids. The CDR3 spells CASSREAYGYTF. CDR3 nucleotide sequence: TGTGCCAGCAGTAGAGAGGCCTATGGCTACACCTTC.

The rearrangement uses TRBV29-1 and TRBJ2-1; D is possibly TRBD2 (5 bases). This CDR3 has 13 amino acids. The germline V and J ends were trimmed by 1 base and 4 bases, with 8 bases remaining between them. Looked up from germline, CDR1 is SQVTM and CDR2 is ANQGSEA. In DNA, the CDR3 is TGCAGCGTTGAAGTGCCGGGATACAATGAGCAGTTCTTC. Translating it yields CSVEVPGYNEQFF.

The CDR3 sequence: CASSITGRNTEAFF. As DNA, the CDR3 is TGTGCCAGTAGTATAACAGGGAGAAACACTGAAGCTTTCTTT. V is TRBV19 and J is TRBJ1-1; D might be TRBD1 (6 bases). The CDR3 totals 14 residues. Germline CDR1 reads LNHDA; CDR2 reads SQIVND (reference sequence). Trimming left V 2 bases short and J 2 bases short, with 9 bases between.

The table lists this clone with many counts. V and J are TRBV15 and TRBJ1-1, with 9 bases aligning to TRBD1. Trimming cost V 1 base and J 4 bases; bases outside gene matches: 10. Germline V gene data show CDR1 as LNHNV and CDR2 as YYDKDF (reference sequence). The CDR3 runs 17 residues. CDR3 bases: TGTGCCACCAGCAGAGTAATTCCGGGACAGGGTCCCACTGAAGCTTTCTTT. Residues: CATSRVIPGQGPTEAFF.